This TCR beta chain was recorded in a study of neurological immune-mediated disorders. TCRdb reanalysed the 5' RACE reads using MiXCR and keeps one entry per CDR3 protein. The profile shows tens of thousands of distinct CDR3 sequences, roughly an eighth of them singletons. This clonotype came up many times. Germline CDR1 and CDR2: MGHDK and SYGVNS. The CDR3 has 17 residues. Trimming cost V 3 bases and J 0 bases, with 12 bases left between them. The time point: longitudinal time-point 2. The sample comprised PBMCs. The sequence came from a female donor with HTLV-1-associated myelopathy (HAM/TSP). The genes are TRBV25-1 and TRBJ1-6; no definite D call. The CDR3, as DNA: TGTGCCAGCAGTGACTACTACGGGAGCTCCTATAATTCACCCCTCCACTTT. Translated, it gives CASSDYYGSSYNSPLHF.